Below, 5 T cell receptor beta chains from the same sample are listed, as sequenced in a study of blood T cell repertoires in COVID-19. Assay used: immunoSEQ multiplex PCR; TCRdb lists only in-frame clones, some missing. The table has roughly 310,000 clones, around nine tenths seen once. Source material: peripheral blood. The receptors were gathered from a woman aged 45-59 years with active or convalescent COVID-19.

The chain carries TRBV28 and TRBJ2-5; 7 bases align to TRBD1. The V gene's germline CDR1 is MDHEN and CDR2 SYDVKM. V lost 6 bases and J lost 3; bases outside the gene matches: 10. The CDR3 has 15 amino acids. CDR3 loop: CASRQPQGREETQYF. CDR3 bases: TGTGCCAGCAGGCAACCACAGGGGCGGGAAGAGACCCAGTACTTC.

The CDR3 loop is CASSGSGTVNIQYF. The CDR3, as DNA: TGTGCCAGCAGCGGGTCCGGGACAGTAAACATTCAGTACTTC. The rearrangement links TRBV5-6 to TRBJ2-4, with TRBD1 matching 7 bases. Germline CDR1 and CDR2: SGHDT and YYEEEE. This CDR3 has 14 residues. V gave up 4 bases and J gave up 6 bases; unmatched junction bases: 7.

The V and J genes are TRBV4-3 and TRBJ2-7; 11 bases line up with TRBD2. The CDR3 sequence is 17 residues long. V lost 3 bases and J lost 4; bases outside the gene matches: 11. CDR1 and CDR2 (germline): LGHNA, YSLEER. Here the CDR3 reads CASSQTTLSGGGYEQYF. CDR3 nucleotide sequence: TGCGCCAGCAGCCAGACCACGCTTAGCGGGGGGGGTTACGAGCAGTACTTC.

The chain links TRBV5-4 to TRBJ2-5; TRBD2 agrees at 15 bases. Germline CDR1 SGHNT, CDR2 YYREEE (reference sequence). After removal of 4 bases from V and 2 bases from J, the junction contained 6 bases not matched to a gene. The CDR3 is 17 residues long. CDR3 protein: CASSRTSGGARQETQYF. The DNA of the CDR3 is TGTGCCAGCAGCCGGACTAGCGGGGGGGCCCGTCAAGAGACCCAGTACTTC.

The CDR3 region has the DNA TGTGCCAGCAGTTACACAGACAGGGCCTATAATTCACCCCTCCACTTT. Translated, it gives CASSYTDRAYNSPLHF. This chain links TRBV6-5 with TRBJ1-6; 7 nucleotides agree with TRBD1. Per the germline V gene, CDR1 is MNHEY and CDR2 is SVGAGI. The V and J ends lost 2 bases and 2 bases, in that order; junction bases with no gene match: 3. The CDR3 runs to 16 residues.